The text below deals with one TCR beta chain. Its antigen is unidentified. The data were obtained in a study of T cell repertoires in cytomegalovirus infection. One entry per CDR3 protein results from TCRdb running MiXCR on the reads. In the table there are 800,000 to 950,000 distinct CDR3 sequences, approximately 32% of which are singletons. Study conclusions and caveats: In two of eight donors, the top clonotype was HLA-C-restricted CMV-specific.

Trimming took off 8 bases at V and 5 bases at J, with 34 bases between the two ends. The CDR3 is 20 amino acids. Looked up from germline, CDR1 is SEHNR and CDR2 is FQNEAQ (reference sequence). The sequence was collected from a human donor in good health (CMV status not recorded). Some clones in this sample may be carry-over from other donors' samples. The chain is built from TRBV7-9 and TRBJ1-5, with a possible D match to TRBD1 (6 bases). The sample in question was cultured CD8+ T cells from PBMCs, obtained from culture after CMV antigen stimulation. For the CDR3, the DNA is TGTGCCAGCTCAGGGGCGGGCGGCCCCGAATCTCCGATATCTTATCAGCCCCAGCATTTT. This translates into CASSGAGGPESPISYQPQHF.